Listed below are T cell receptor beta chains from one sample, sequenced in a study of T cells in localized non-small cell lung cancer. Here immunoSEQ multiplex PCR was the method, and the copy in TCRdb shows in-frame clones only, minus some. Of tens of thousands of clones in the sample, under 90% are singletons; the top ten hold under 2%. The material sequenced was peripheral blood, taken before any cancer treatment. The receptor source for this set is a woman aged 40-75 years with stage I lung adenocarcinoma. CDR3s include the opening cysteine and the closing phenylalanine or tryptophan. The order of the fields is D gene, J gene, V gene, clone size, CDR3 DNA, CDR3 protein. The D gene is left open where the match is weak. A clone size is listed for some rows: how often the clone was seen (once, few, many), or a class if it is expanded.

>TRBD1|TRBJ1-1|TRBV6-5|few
TGTGCCAGCAGCCCCCAGGGGGGGCACACTGAAGCTTTCTTT
CASSPQGGHTEAFF
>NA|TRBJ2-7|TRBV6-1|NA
TGTGCCAGCAGCCCACGACAGGGAGGGTCCTACGAGCAGTACTTC
CASSPRQGGSYEQYF
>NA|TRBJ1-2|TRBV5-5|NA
TGTGCCAGCAGCTTGGCCGGGCAGCATTCTGGTAACTATGGCTACACCTTC
CASSLAGQHSGNYGYTF
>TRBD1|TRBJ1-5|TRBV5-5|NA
TGTGCCAGCAGCCTGGGGCAGGGGGCATTGCAGCCCCAGCATTTT
CASSLGQGALQPQHF
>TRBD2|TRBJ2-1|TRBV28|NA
TGTGCCCTAGTCGCTAGCGGGAACCACAATGAGCAGTTCTTC
CALVASGNHNEQFF
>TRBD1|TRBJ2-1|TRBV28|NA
TGTGCCAGCAGTACCCAGGGTTCAGGGGGCCCCTACAATGAGCAGTTCTTC
CASSTQGSGGPYNEQFF
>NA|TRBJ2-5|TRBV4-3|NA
TGCGCCAGCAGCCAAGGGGTGGTGGAGACTCAAGAGACCCAGTACTTC
CASSQGVVETQETQYF
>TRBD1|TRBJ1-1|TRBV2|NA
TGTGCCAGCCACGATGCAGGGGGCACTGAAGCTTTCTTT
CASHDAGGTEAFF
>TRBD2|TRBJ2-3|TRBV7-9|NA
TGTGCCAGCGTAGCGGGACCTAGCACAGATACGCAGTATTTT
CASVAGPSTDTQYF
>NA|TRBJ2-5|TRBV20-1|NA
TGCAGTGCTGAAGGGGGTGGGGCCCAGTACTTC
CSAEGGGAQYF
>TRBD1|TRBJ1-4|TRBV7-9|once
TGTGCCAGCAGCTTAGCGCCGGGACAGGGGGATGAAAAACTGTTTTTT
CASSLAPGQGDEKLFF
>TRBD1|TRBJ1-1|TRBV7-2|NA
TGTGCCAGCAGCAGACGGACAGGGGGTCGGACTGAAGCTTTCTTT
CASSRRTGGRTEAFF
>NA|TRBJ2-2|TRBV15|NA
TGTGCCACCAGCAGAGATAGGAATCGCGCGAACACCGGGGAGCTGTTTTTT
CATSRDRNRANTGELFF
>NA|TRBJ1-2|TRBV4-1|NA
TGCGCCAGCAGCCAAGGGAGTGAATGGGGGGACGCTAATTCCTACACCTTC
CASSQGSEWGDANSYTF
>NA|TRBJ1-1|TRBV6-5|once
TGTGCCAGCAGTTACAGAGGGGCGAACACTGAAGCTTTCTTT
CASSYRGANTEAFF
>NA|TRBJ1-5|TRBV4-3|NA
TGCGCCAGCAGCCAAGATCGACTGGATCAGCCCCAGCATTTT
CASSQDRLDQPQHF
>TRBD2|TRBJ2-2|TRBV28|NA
TGTGCCAGCAGCCGTACAGGGCGGGAGGGCCAAGGCGGGGAGCTGTTTTTT
CASSRTGREGQGGELFF
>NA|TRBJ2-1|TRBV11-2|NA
TGTGCCAGCAGCTTCGTGAGCGTAGCTGAGCAGTTCTTC
CASSFVSVAEQFF
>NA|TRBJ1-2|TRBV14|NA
TGTGCCAGCAGCGAGGTTGGGGGCAGGGCGGATGGCTACACCTTC
CASSEVGGRADGYTF
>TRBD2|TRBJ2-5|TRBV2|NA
TGTGCCGGGAAGGCGGGGGGCCAGTACCAAGAGACCCAGTACTTC
CAGKAGGQYQETQYF
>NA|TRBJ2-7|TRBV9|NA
TGTGCCAGCAGCGCTAACTCCTACGAGCAGTACTTC
CASSANSYEQYF
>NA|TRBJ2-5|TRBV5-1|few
TGCGCCAGCAGCTTCAGGGGAGGGGAGGGAGAGACCCAGTACTTC
CASSFRGGEGETQYF
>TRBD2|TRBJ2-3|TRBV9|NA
TGTGCCAGCAGCTCCCGGCTAGCGGGAGTAGCGGATACGCAGTATTTT
CASSSRLAGVADTQYF
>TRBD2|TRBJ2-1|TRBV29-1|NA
TGCAGCGTTCCCGAAGCGGGGGGCCGGGTCAATGAGCAGTTCTTC
CSVPEAGGRVNEQFF
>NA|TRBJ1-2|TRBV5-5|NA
TGTGCCAGCAGAGTTGGAGGTCGGGAGCAGAACTATGGCTACACCTTC
CASRVGGREQNYGYTF
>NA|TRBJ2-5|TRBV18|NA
TGTGCCAGCTCCCTCCCCGTAGGGGCCCTCCAAGAGACCCAGTACTTC
CASSLPVGALQETQYF
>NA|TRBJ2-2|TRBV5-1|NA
TGCGCCAGCAGCTCATTCACTGGCGGGGAGCTGTTTTTT
CASSSFTGGELFF
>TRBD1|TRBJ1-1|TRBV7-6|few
TGTGCCAGCAGCTTAGGTCGGGCTAGGGGGCACACTGAAGCTTTCTTT
CASSLGRARGHTEAFF
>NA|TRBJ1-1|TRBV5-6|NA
TGTGCCAGCAGCCTGGGTCTCGACACTGAAGCTTTCTTT
CASSLGLDTEAFF
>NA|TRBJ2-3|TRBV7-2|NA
TGTGCCAGCAGCCCAGGACATAGCACAGATACGCAGTATTTT
CASSPGHSTDTQYF
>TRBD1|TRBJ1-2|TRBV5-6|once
TGTGCCAGCAGCTTCCCAGGGGGAGATGGCTACACCTTC
CASSFPGGDGYTF
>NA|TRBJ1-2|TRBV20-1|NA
TGCAGTGCTATGCAACCTGATGGCTACACCTTC
CSAMQPDGYTF
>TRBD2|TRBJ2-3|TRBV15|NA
TGTGCCACCAGCAGAGAAGGCGGGGGGCTGACAGATACGCAGTATTTT
CATSREGGGLTDTQYF
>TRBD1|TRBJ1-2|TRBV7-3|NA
TGTGCCAGCAGCTCTGACAGGGAGGGCTATGGCTACACCTTC
CASSSDREGYGYTF
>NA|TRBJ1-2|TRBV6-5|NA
TGTGCCAGCAGACCGGGGTATGCCTATGGCTACACCTTC
CASRPGYAYGYTF
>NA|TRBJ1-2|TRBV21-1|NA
TGTGCCAGCAGCCCCCGACAGGGGGCCACTAACTATGGCTACACCTTC
CASSPRQGATNYGYTF
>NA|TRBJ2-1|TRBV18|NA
TGTGCCAGCTCACCGGATTTAGGGGCGGGTGGTGAGCAGTTCTTC
CASSPDLGAGGEQFF
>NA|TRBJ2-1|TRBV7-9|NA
TGTGCCAGCAGCTTGTCAACTTCCGTCAATGAGCAGTTCTTC
CASSLSTSVNEQFF